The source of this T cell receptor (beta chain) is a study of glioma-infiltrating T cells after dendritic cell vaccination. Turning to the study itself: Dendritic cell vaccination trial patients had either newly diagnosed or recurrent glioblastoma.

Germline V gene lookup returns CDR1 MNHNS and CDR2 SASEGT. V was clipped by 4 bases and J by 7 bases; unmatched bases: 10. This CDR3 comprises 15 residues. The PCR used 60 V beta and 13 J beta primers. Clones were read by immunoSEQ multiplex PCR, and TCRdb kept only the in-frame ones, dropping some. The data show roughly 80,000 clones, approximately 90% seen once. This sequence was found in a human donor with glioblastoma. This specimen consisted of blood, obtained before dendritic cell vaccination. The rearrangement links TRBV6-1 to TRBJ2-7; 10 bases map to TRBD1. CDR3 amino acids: CASSGADRGREEQYF. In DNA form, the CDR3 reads TGTGCCAGCAGTGGAGCTGACAGGGGGCGTGAGGAGCAGTACTTC.